The entry below gives a single TCR beta chain sequence along with its context. This CDR3 has 17 residues. The germline V gene has CDR1 SGHTA and CDR2 FQGNSA. V lost 5 bases, J lost 5 bases, and 24 bases lay in between. The source of the sample is a study of blood T cell repertoires in COVID-19. For the study at large: Acute-phase and convalescent COVID-19 samples originated in the United States, Italy and Spain.

Sequencing was performed with immunoSEQ multiplex PCR; in TCRdb, only in-frame clones are kept and a portion is missing. The table shows around 100,000 clones, with approximately 84% occurring only once. The sequenced sample consisted of peripheral blood. The chain combines TRBV7-2 with TRBJ2-5; possible D gene TRBD2, 7 bases. The clonotype was recovered from a human donor in a cohort sampled during active COVID-19. In DNA form, the CDR3 reads TGTGCCAGCAGCGACGACTTACGGGGGGCGGATTTGGAGACCCAGTACTTC. Its protein product is CASSDDLRGADLETQYF.